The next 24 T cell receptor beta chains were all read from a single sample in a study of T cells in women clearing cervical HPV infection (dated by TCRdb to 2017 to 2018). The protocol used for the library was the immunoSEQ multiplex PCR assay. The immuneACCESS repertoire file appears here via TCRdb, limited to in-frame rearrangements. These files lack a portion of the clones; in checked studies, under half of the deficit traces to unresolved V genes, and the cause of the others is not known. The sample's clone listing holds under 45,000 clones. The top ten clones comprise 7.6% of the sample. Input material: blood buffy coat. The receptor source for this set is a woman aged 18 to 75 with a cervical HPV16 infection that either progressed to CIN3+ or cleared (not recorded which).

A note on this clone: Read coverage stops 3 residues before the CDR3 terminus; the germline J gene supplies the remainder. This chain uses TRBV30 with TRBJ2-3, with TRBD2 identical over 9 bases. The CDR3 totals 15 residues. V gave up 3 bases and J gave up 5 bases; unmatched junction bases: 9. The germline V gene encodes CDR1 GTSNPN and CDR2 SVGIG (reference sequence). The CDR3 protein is CAWSGSGGTLDTQYF. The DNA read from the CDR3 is TGTGCCTGGAGCGGTAGCGGGGGTACCCTAGATACG. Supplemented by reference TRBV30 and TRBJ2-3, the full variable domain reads SQTIHQWPATLVQPVGSPLSLECTVEGTSNPNLYWYRQAAGRGLQLLFYSVGIGQISSEVPQNLSASRPQDRQFILSSKKLLLSDSGFYLCAWSGSGGTLDTQYFGPGTRLTVL.

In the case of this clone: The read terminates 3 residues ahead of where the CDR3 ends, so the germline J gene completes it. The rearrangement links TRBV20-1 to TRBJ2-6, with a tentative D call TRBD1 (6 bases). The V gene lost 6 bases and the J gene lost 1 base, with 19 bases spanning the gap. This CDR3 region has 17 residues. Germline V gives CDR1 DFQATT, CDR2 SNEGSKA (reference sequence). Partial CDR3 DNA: TGCAGTGCACGACCGGGGTTGGGGGCTTCTGGGGCCAACGTC. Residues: CSARPGLGASGANV. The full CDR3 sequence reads CSARPGLGASGANVLTF.

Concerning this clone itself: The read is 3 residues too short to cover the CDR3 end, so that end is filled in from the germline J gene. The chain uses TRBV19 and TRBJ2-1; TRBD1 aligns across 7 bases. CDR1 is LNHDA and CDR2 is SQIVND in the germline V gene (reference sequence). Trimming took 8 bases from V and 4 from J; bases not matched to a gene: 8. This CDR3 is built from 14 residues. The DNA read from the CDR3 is TGTGCCAGTTCCTCCAGGGGGAGATACAATGAG. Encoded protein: CASSSRGRYNE. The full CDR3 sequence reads CASSSRGRYNEQFF.

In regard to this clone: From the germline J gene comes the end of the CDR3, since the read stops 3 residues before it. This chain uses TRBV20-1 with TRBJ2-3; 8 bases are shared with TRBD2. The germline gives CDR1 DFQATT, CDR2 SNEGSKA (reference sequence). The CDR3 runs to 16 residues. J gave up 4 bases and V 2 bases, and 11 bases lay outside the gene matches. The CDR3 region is CSARQAGTRVADTQYF. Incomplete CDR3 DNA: TGCAGTGCTAGACAAGCCGGGACTAGAGTAGCAGATACG.

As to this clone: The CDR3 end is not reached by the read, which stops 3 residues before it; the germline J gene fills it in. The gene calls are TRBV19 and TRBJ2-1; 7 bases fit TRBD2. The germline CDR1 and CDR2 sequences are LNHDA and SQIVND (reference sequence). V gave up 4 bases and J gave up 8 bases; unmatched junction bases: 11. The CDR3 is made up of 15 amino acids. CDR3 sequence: CASSTGLEGTYEQFF. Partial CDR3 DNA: TGTGCCAGTAGTACCGGACTAGAAGGGACTTATGAG.

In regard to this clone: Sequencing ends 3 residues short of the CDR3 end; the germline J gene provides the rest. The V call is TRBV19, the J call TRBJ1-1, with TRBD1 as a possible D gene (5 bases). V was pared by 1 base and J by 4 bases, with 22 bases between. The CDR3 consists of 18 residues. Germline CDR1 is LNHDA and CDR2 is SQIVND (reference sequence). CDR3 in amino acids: CASSIVEGIGYRGTEAFF. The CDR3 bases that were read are TGTGCCAGTAGTATAGTGGAGGGGATAGGCTACCGAGGCACTGAA. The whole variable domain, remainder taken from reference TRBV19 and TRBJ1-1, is DGGITQSPKYLFRKEGQNVTLSCEQNLNHDAMYWYRQDPGQGLRLIYYSQIVNDFQKGDIAEGYSVSREKKESFPLTVTSAQKNPTAFYLCASSIVEGIGYRGTEAFFGQGTRLTVV.

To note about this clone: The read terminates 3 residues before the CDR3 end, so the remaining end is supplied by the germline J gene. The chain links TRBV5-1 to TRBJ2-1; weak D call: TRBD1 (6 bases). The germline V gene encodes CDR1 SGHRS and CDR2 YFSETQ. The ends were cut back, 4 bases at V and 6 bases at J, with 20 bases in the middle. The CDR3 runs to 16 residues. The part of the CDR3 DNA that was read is TGCGCCAGCAGCCAAACCGGGCCACAGGGTGGCAATGAG. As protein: CASSQTGPQGGNE. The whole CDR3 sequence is CASSQTGPQGGNEQFF.

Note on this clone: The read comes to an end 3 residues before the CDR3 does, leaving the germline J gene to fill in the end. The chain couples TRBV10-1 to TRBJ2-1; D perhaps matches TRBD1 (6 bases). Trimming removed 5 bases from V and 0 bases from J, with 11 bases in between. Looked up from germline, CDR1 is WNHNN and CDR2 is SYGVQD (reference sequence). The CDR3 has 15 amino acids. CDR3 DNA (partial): TGCGCCAGCAGTCGGGACACCAGCTCCTACAATGAG. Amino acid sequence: CASSRDTSSYNE. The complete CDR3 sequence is CASSRDTSSYNEQFF.

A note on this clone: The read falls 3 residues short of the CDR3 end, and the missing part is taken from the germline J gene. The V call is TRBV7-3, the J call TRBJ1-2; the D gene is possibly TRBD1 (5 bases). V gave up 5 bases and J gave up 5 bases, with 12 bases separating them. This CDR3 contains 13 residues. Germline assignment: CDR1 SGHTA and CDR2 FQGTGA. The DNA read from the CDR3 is TGTGCCAGCAGCGAGGACAACAGATATGGC. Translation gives CASSEDNRYG. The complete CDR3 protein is CASSEDNRYGYTF.

The CDR3 loop is CASSSATSFGAEQYF. CDR3 bases read: TGTGCCAGCAGCTCCGCGACTAGCTTTGGGGCCGAG. The chain recombines TRBV5-8 with TRBJ2-7, with 7 positions matching TRBD2. The sequenced fragment ends 3 residues before the CDR3 boundary, so the rest is inferred from the germline J gene. The CDR3 runs 15 residues. Germline V gene sequence: CDR1 SGHTS, CDR2 YDEGEE. The J segment lost 6 bases and the V segment lost 3 bases, leaving 12 bases of the junction unmatched.

Incomplete CDR3 DNA: TGTGCCAGCAGTGACTGGACAGGGCCTGATACG. This sequence encodes CASSDWTGPDT. The complete CDR3 protein is CASSDWTGPDTQYF. V and J are TRBV2 and TRBJ2-3; 8 nucleotides align to TRBD1. The DNA ends 3 residues before the CDR3 does, and the rest of the CDR3 is filled in from the germline J gene. The trim removed 3 bases at V and 6 bases at J, leaving 5 bases unmatched. The CDR3 contains 14 residues. Germline lookup yields CDR1 SNHLY and CDR2 FYNNEI. Full variable domain (remainder filled in from reference TRBV2 and TRBJ2-3): EPEVTQTPSHQVTQMGQEVILRCVPISNHLYFYWYRQILGQKVEFLVSFYNNEISEKSEIFDDQFSVERPDGSNFTLKIRSTKLEDSAMYFCASSDWTGPDTQYFGPGTRLTVL.

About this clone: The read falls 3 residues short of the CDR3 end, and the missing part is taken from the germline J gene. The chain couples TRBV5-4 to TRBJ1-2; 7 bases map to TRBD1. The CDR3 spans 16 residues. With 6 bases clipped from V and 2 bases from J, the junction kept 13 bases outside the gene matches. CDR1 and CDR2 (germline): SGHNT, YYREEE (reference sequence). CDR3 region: CASTPGRGQVNYGYTF. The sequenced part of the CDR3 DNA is TGTGCCAGCACCCCGGGAAGGGGGCAGGTGAACTATGGC.

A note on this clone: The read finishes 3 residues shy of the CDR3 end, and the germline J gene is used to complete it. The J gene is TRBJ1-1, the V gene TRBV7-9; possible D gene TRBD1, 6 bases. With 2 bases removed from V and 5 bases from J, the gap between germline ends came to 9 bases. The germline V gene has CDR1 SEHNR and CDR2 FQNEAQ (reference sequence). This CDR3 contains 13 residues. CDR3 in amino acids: CASSLRDTTEAFF. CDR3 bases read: TGTGCCAGCAGCTTACGGGACACAACTGAA.

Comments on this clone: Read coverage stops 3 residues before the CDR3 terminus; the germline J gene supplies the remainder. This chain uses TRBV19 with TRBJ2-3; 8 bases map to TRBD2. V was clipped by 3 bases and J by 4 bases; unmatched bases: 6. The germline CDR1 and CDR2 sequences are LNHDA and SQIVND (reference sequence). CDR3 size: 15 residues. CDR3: CASSIASGSPDTQYF. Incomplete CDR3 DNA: TGTGCCAGTAGTATCGCCAGCGGGAGCCCAGATACG. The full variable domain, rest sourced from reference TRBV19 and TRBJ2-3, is DGGITQSPKYLFRKEGQNVTLSCEQNLNHDAMYWYRQDPGQGLRLIYYSQIVNDFQKGDIAEGYSVSREKKESFPLTVTSAQKNPTAFYLCASSIASGSPDTQYFGPGTRLTVL.

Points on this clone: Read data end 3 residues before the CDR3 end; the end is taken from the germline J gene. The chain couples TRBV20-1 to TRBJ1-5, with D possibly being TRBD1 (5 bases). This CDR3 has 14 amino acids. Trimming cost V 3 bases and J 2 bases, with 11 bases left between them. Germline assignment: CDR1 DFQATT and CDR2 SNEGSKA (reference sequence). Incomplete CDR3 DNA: TGCAGTGCTAGGGAGGGGTTCGGCAATCAGCCC. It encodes CSAREGFGNQP. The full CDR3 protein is CSAREGFGNQPQHF.

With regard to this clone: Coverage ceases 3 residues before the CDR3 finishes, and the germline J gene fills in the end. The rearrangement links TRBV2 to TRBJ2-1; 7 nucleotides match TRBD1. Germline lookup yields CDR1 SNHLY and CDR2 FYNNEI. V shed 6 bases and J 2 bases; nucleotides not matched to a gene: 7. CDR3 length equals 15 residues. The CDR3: CASSAEGTAYNEQFF. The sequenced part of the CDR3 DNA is TGTGCCAGCAGCGCAGAAGGGACAGCCTACAATGAG.

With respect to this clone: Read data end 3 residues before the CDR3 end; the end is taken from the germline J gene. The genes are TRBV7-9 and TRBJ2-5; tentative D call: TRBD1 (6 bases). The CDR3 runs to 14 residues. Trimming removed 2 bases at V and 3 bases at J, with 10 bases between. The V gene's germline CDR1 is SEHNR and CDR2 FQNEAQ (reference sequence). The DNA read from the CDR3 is TGTGCCAGCAGCTTATGGACAGCCGAAGAGACC. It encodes CASSLWTAEET. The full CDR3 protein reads CASSLWTAEETQYF.

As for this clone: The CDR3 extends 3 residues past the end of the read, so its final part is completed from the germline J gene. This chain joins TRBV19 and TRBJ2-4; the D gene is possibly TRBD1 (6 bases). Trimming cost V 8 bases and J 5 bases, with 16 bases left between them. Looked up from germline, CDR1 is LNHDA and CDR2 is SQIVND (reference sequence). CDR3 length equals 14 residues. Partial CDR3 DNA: TGTGCCAGTGAGTGGCTCAGGGGAGAAAACATT. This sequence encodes CASEWLRGENI. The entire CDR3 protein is CASEWLRGENIQYF.

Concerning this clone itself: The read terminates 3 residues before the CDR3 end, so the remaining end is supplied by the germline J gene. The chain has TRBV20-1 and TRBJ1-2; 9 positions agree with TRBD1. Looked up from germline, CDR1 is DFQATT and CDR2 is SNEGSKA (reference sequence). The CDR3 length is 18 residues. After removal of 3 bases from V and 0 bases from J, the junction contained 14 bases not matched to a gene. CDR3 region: CSASGARDREPSNYGYTF. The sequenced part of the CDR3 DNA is TGCAGTGCTAGTGGGGCACGGGACAGGGAACCTTCTAACTATGGC.

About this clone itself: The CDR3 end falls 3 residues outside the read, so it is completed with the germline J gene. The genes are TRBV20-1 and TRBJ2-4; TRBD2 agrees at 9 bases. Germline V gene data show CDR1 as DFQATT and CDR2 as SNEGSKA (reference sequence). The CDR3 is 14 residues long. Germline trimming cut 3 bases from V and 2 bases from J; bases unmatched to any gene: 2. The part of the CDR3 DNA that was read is TGCAGTGCTAGCCTAGCGGGAACCAAAAACATT. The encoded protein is CSASLAGTKNI. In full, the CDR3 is CSASLAGTKNIQYF.

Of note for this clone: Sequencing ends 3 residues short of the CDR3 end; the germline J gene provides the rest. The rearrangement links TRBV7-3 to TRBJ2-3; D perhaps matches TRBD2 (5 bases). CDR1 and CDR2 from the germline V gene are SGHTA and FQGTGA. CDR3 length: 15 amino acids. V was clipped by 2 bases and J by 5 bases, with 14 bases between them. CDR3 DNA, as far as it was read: TGTGCCAGCAGCTTAGCTAGCAATTCCCGAGATACG. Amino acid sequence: CASSLASNSRDT. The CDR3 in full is CASSLASNSRDTQYF. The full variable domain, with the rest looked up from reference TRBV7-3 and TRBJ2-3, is GAGVSQTPSNKVTEKGKYVELRCDPISGHTALYWYRQSLGQGPEFLIYFQGTGAADDSGLPNDRFFAVRPEGSVSTLKIQRTERGDSAVYLCASSLASNSRDTQYFGPGTRLTVL.

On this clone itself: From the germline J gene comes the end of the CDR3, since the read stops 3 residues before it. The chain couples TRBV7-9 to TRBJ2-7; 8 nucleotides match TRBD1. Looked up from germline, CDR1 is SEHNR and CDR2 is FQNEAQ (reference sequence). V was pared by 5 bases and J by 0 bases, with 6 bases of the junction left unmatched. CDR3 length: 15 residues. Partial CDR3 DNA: TGTGCCAGCAGCCCGCGGACAGGGACCTCCTACGAG. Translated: CASSPRTGTSYE. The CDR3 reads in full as CASSPRTGTSYEQYF.

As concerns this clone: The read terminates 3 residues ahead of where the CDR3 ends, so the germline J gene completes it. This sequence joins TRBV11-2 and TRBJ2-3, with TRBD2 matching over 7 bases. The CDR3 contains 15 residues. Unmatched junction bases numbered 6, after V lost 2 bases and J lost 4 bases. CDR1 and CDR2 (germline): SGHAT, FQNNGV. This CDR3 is CASSLTGGGSDTQYF. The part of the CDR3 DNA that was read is TGTGCCAGCAGCTTAACGGGGGGTGGCTCAGATACG.

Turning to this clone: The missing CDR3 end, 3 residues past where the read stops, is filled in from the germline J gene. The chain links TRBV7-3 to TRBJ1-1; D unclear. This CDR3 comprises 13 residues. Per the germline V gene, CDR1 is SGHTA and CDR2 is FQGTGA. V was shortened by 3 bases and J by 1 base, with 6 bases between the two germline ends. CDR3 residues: CASSFGGNTEAFF. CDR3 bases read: TGTGCCAGCAGCTTCGGCGGGAACACTGAA.